This T cell receptor (beta chain) was sequenced during a study of identical twins. Study observations and caveats: An excess of low generation probability was shown by twin-shared out-of-frame alpha sequences. The abundant beta clonotypes from cord blood had fewer insertions, and memory repertoires had none of this.

A universal primer site came from template switching; cDNA carried unique molecular identifiers. TCRdb recomputed calls from the 5' RACE reads with MiXCR, one row per CDR3 protein. The data contain around 670,000 distinct CDR3 sequences, 5.5% to 6.5% of them seen just once; the ten biggest clones take up about 1.8%. Healthy Caucasians provided all donations. This clonotype was counted many times. The antigen is not known. This TCR came from a young man in good health. The sequenced material came from naive T cells sorted from blood.

This chain's CDR3 is CASSGGDRRGRNTGELFF. In DNA form, the CDR3 reads TGTGCCAGCAGCGGGGGGGACAGGAGGGGCCGGAACACCGGGGAGCTGTTTTTT. The J gene is TRBJ2-2, the V gene TRBV7-6; TRBD1 might be the D (8 bases). This CDR3 spans 18 amino acids. Trimming took off 5 bases at V and 1 base at J, with 20 bases between the two ends. CDR1 SGHVS and CDR2 FNYEAQ come from the germline V gene.